This note documents a single T cell receptor beta chain sequence. CDR1 is SGHRS and CDR2 is YFSETQ in the germline V gene. V lost 4 bases to trimming and J lost 3 bases; unmatched junction nucleotides: 13. CDR3 length equals 18 residues. Clones were read by immunoSEQ multiplex PCR, and TCRdb kept only the in-frame ones, dropping some. Here the sample spans fewer than 850,000 clones, about 92% being singletons. The data belong to a study of shared clonotypes between healthy human individuals. The rearrangement uses TRBV5-1 and TRBJ2-7; 13 bases are a match to TRBD2. This sequence was found in a man aged 18 to 29 in good health. Some clones in this sample may be carry-over from other donors' samples. Sample: memory CD8+ T cells from PBMCs. The sample's subset: CD45RO+ cells pooled with CCR7-negative TemRA cells. For the CDR3, the DNA is TGCGCCAGCAGCCCTGGACTAGCGGGAGAAAAAAGGAACTACGAGCAGTACTTC. Translation gives CASSPGLAGEKRNYEQYF.